These 16 T cell receptor beta chains were all obtained from the same sample, sequenced in a study of blood T cell repertoires in COVID-19. The repertoire was sequenced with immunoSEQ multiplex PCR; TCRdb's copy has only in-frame clones and lacks some. The sample holds roughly 220,000 clones, around 86% seen once. The specimen sequenced was PBMCs or T cells enriched from blood (not recorded which). All receptors derive from a woman aged 40-49 years with acute COVID-19.

The rearrangement uses TRBV9 and TRBJ2-6; D may be TRBD2 (6 bases). The CDR3 has 16 amino acids. The V gene's germline CDR1 is SGDLS and CDR2 YYNGEE. V gave up 3 bases and J gave up 2 bases, with 12 bases separating them. The CDR3 spells CASSAEGFPGANVLTF. CDR3 coding DNA: TGTGCCAGCAGCGCGGAGGGATTCCCTGGGGCCAACGTCCTGACTTTC.

This chain uses TRBV5-1 with TRBJ2-1; maybe TRBD2 (7 bases). This CDR3 is 15 amino acids long. The germline gives CDR1 SGHRS, CDR2 YFSETQ. Trimming removed 4 bases from V and 14 bases from J, with 25 bases in between. The CDR3, as DNA: TGCGCCAGCAGCCCGGAGGGGGGGTCAAGGGGAAGCAAGTTCTTC. It specifies CASSPEGGSRGSKFF.

The chain employs TRBV6-5 and TRBJ2-7, with 7 nucleotides matching TRBD1. The V gene's germline CDR1 is MNHEY and CDR2 SVGAGI. The V and J ends lost 5 bases and 2 bases, in that order; junction bases with no gene match: 6. This CDR3 spans 14 amino acids. CDR3 region: CASSTRQGAYEQYF. Written as DNA, the CDR3 is TGTGCCAGCAGTACCAGACAGGGAGCCTACGAGCAGTACTTC.

This sequence joins TRBV5-6 and TRBJ1-1; D is unresolved. Germline loops: CDR1 SGHDT, CDR2 YYEEEE. This CDR3 has 14 residues. V lost 4 bases to trimming and J lost 4 bases, with 14 bases between them. The chain's CDR3 is CASSADGSATEAFF. The CDR3 bases are TGTGCCAGCAGCGCGGATGGAAGTGCCACTGAAGCTTTCTTT.

The chain recombines TRBV7-2 with TRBJ2-1; 8 nucleotides agree with TRBD2. Germline assignment: CDR1 SGHTA and CDR2 FQGNSA. Trimming removed 5 bases from V and 6 bases from J; junction bases left unmatched: 9. This CDR3 is 15 amino acids long. DNA of the CDR3: TGTGCCAGCAGCCCCTATGGGACTAGGGGCAATGAGCAGTTCTTC. This sequence encodes CASSPYGTRGNEQFF.

This chain uses TRBV11-3 with TRBJ2-1, with D possibly TRBD2 on 5 matching bases. The length of the CDR3 is 16 residues. Germline values: CDR1 SGHNT, CDR2 YENEEA. V gave up 0 bases and J gave up 1 base, with 10 bases separating them. The CDR3 loop is CASSLDLSGSYNEQFF. DNA for the CDR3: TGTGCCAGCAGCTTAGACCTTTCGGGATCCTACAATGAGCAGTTCTTC.

The chain combines TRBV29-1 with TRBJ2-1; 10 bases are shared with TRBD2. Per the germline V gene, CDR1 is SQVTM and CDR2 is ANQGSEA. The CDR3 spans 15 residues. Trimming took 5 bases from V and 0 from J; bases not matched to a gene: 4. The CDR3 spells CSVPLAGASYNEQFF. CDR3 DNA: TGCAGCGTTCCCCTAGCGGGAGCCTCCTACAATGAGCAGTTCTTC.

The chain employs TRBV23-1 and TRBJ1-1; 9 bases map to TRBD1. TRBV23-1 is sorted into the ORF group, with uncertain function. V was clipped by 4 bases and J by 4 bases; unmatched bases: 10. The CDR3 covers 16 residues. CDR3 DNA: TGCGCCAGCAGTCGGGGACAGGGTATCATTTGCACTGAAGCTTTCTTT. Amino acid sequence: CASSRGQGIICTEAFF.

The gene calls are TRBV15 and TRBJ1-1; TRBD1 matches 10 bases. V lost 1 base to trimming and J lost 8 bases; unmatched junction nucleotides: 7. The CDR3 consists of 15 residues. Germline values: CDR1 LNHNV, CDR2 YYDKDF (reference sequence). CDR3 amino acids: CATSRARQGAHEAFF. The CDR3 bases are TGTGCCACCAGCAGAGCCCGACAGGGGGCCCACGAAGCTTTCTTT.

V and J are TRBV14 and TRBJ2-1; TRBD2 matches at 7 bases. Germline V lookup: CDR1 SGHDN, CDR2 FVKESK. V was pared by 3 bases and J by 9 bases, with 14 bases of the junction left unmatched. The CDR3 is 16 residues long. CDR3 DNA sequence: TGTGCCAGCAGCCAGGACCTGGGGGAGGGCCAAGGTGAGCAGTTCTTC. As protein: CASSQDLGEGQGEQFF.

A few counts support this clone. The V call is TRBV18, the J call TRBJ2-2; tentative D call: TRBD1 (5 bases). There are 17 residues in the CDR3. Germline V gene lookup returns CDR1 KGHSH and CDR2 LQKENI. The V end was cut by 2 bases, the J end by 4 bases, with 17 bases between. The CDR3 region has the DNA TGTGCCAGCTCACCAACCCGCCAGGGTATGGGCACCGGGGAGCTGTTTTTT. Residues: CASSPTRQGMGTGELFF.

This sequence joins TRBV3-1 (or the pseudogene TRBV3-2) and TRBJ2-4, with D possibly TRBD2 on 5 matching bases. CDR3 length: 14 residues. V was pared by 4 bases and J by 4 bases, with 11 bases between. Looked up from germline, CDR1 is LGHDT and CDR2 is YNNKEL (reference sequence). In DNA form, the CDR3 reads TGTGCCAGCAGCCCCCGGACTGAAAAAAACATTCAGTACTTC. The encoded protein is CASSPRTEKNIQYF.

The chain combines TRBV7-9 with TRBJ2-3; TRBD1 agrees at 9 bases. J lost 3 bases, V lost 3 bases, and 4 bases had no gene match. CDR3 length equals 15 residues. Germline CDR1 SEHNR, CDR2 FQNEAQ (reference sequence). CDR3 protein: CASSLGQGATDTQYF. The CDR3 DNA reads TGTGCCAGCAGCTTGGGACAGGGAGCAACAGATACGCAGTATTTT.

The chain uses TRBV28 and TRBJ2-1, with 7 bases fitting TRBD1. Trimming took 6 bases from V and 11 from J; bases not matched to a gene: 7. This CDR3 comprises 12 residues. Germline V gene lookup returns CDR1 MDHEN and CDR2 SYDVKM. The DNA for the CDR3 is TGTGCCAGCAGCACCATGGGACAGAAGCAGTTCTTC. It encodes CASSTMGQKQFF.

The chain employs TRBV30 and TRBJ2-3, with a tentative D call TRBD2 (6 bases). Looked up from germline, CDR1 is GTSNPN and CDR2 is SVGIG (reference sequence). The CDR3 has 18 residues. Between the trimmed V and J ends, which lost 4 bases and 3 bases, there was a span of 26 bases. CDR3 protein: CAWMGTRVLSGPTDTQYF. DNA for the CDR3: TGTGCCTGGATGGGGACCCGCGTATTGAGCGGGCCGACAGATACGCAGTATTTT.

This clone was seen only once. A read error may produce the germline difference seen at one junction end. The chain carries TRBV2 and TRBJ2-1; 7 nucleotides align to TRBD2. Germline V lookup: CDR1 SNHLY, CDR2 FYNNEI. This CDR3 comprises 15 residues. This CDR3 is CASSTMAPLSREPVF. The CDR3 nucleotides read TGTGCCAGCAGTACGATGGCCCCCTTATCGCGGGAGCCGGTCTTC.